This T cell receptor (beta chain) was profiled in a study of T cells in Graves' hyperthyroidism and ophthalmopathy. CDR1 is MDHEN and CDR2 is SYDVKM in the germline V gene. The CDR3 runs 15 residues. The V and J ends lost 7 bases and 5 bases, in that order; junction bases with no gene match: 12. This clonotype was detected many times. RNA transcripts served as the template for amplifying TCR beta CDR3 regions. Researchers ran a first-round RT-PCR on the TCR CDR3 using the HTBI primer set. MiXCR, applied by TCRdb to the multiplex PCR reads, yields one record per CDR3 protein. Of under 400,000 distinct CDR3 sequences in the sample, approximately 25% were seen once.

Sequencing was performed on blood. The V call is TRBV28, the J call TRBJ2-7, with TRBD1 matching 9 bases. The source of this sequence is a man aged 45-65 years with Graves' hyperthyroidism. CDR3 loop: CASNNLMTGGDEQYF. CDR3 nucleotides: TGTGCCAGCAACAATTTGATGACAGGGGGTGACGAGCAGTACTTC. The full variable domain, completed using reference TRBV28 and TRBJ2-7, is DVKVTQSSRYLVKRTGEKVFLECVQDMDHENMFWYRQDPGLGLRLIYFSYDVKMKEKGDIPEGYSVSREKKERFSLILESASTNQTSMYLCASNNLMTGGDEQYFGPGTRLTVT.